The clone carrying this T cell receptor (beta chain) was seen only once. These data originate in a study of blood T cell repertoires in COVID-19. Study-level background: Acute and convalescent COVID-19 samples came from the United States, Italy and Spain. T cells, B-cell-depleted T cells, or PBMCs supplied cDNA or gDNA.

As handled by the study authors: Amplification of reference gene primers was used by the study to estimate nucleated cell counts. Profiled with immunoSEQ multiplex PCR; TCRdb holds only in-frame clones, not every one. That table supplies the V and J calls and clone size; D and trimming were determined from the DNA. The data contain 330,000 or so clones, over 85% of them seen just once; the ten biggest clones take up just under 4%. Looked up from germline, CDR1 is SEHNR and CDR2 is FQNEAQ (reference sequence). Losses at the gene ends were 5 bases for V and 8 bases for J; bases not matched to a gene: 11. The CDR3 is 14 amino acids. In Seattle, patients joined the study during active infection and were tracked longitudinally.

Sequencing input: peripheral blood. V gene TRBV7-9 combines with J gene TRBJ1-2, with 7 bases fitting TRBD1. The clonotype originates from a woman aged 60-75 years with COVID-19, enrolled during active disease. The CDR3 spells CASSPLRQGGGYTF. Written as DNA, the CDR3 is TGTGCCAGCAGCCCCCTCCGACAGGGCGGCGGCTACACCTTC.